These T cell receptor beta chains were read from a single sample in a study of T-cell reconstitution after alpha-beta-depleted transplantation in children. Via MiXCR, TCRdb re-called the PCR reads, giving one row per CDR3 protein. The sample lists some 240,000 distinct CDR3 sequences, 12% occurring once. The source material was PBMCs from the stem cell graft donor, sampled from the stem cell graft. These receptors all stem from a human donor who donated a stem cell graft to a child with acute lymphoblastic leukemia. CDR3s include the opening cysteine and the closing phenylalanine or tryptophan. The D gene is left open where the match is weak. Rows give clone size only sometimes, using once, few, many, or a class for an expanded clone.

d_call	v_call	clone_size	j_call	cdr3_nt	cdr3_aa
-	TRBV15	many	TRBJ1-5	TGTGCCACCAGCAGAGACGGCCAGGGCAATCAGCCCCAGCATTTT	CATSRDGQGNQPQHF
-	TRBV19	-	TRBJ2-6	TGTGCCAGTAAGGAAAATGGGGCCAACGTCCTGACTTTC	CASKENGANVLTF
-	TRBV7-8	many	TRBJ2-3	TGTGCCAGCATCAGATCGACTGGGAGGAATACGCAGTATTTT	CASIRSTGRNTQYF
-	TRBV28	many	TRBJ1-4	TGTGCCAGCAGTCCTCGGGAGAATGAAAAACTGTTTTTT	CASSPRENEKLFF
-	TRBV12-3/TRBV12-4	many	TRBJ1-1	TGTGCCAGCAGTCAACTACAGGGTGTGAACACTGAAGCTTTCTTT	CASSQLQGVNTEAFF
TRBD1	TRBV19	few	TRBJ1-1	TGTGCCAGTACTTACAGGGGTGACACTGAAGCTTTCTTT	CASTYRGDTEAFF
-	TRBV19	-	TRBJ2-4	TGTGCCAGTAGTGCAGGACGGGGAAACATTCAGTACTTC	CASSAGRGNIQYF
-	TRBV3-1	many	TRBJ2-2	TGTGCCAGCAGCCAAGTTAGAGGGGAGCTGTTTTTT	CASSQVRGELFF
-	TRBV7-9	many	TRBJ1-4	TGTGCCAGCAGCTCTACGGCGGCCCCCGGTGAAAAACTGTTTTTT	CASSSTAAPGEKLFF
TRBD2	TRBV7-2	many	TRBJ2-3	TGTGCCAGCAGCTTAGGTCTAGCGGGGCTTACGGATACGCAGTATTTT	CASSLGLAGLTDTQYF
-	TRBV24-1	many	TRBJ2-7	TGTGCCACCAGTGAGGGATACGAGCAGTACTTC	CATSEGYEQYF
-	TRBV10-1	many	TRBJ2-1	TGCGCCAGCAGTGAGGGGGGACGCCCCGAGGAGCAGTTCTTC	CASSEGGRPEEQFF
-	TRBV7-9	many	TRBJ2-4	TGTGCCAGCAGCTTGGAGGGAGGTGGCAAAAACATTCAGTACTTC	CASSLEGGGKNIQYF
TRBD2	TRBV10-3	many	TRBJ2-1	TGTGCCATCATTCGACTAGCGGGAGGAAGTTATGAGCAGTTCTTC	CAIIRLAGGSYEQFF
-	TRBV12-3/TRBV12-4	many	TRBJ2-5	TGTGCCAGCAATTTCCAGGGGTTCCAAGAGACCCAGTACTTC	CASNFQGFQETQYF
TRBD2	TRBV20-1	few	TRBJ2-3	TGCAGTGCTGGGACTAGCGGGGGGCGCACAGATACGCAGTATTTT	CSAGTSGGRTDTQYF
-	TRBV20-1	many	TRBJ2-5	TGCAGTGCTAGACTAGCAACAGCACAAGAGACCCAGTACTTC	CSARLATAQETQYF
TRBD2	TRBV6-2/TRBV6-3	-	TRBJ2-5	TGTGCCAGCAGCAGCGGGAGGGCCTGGGAGACCCAGTACTTC	CASSSGRAWETQYF
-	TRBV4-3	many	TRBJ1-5	TGCGCCAGCAGCCAAGAAGGAACGGACTTTTGGCCCCAGCATTTT	CASSQEGTDFWPQHF
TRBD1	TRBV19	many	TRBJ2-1	TGTGCCAGTCAGGAGACAGGGGGCAATGAGCAGTTCTTC	CASQETGGNEQFF
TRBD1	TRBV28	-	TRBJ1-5	TGTGCCAGCAGTCGACAGGGGGCAGGGGGCAATCAGCCCCAGCATTTT	CASSRQGAGGNQPQHF
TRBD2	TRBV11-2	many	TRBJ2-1	TGTGCCAGCAGCTCCCGACTAGCGGGAGGGATGGTGGGCTACAATGAGCAGTTCTTC	CASSSRLAGGMVGYNEQFF
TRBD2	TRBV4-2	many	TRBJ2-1	TGTGCCAGCAGCCCCCGGTTAGCGGGGGTGAACAATGAGCAGTTCTTC	CASSPRLAGVNNEQFF
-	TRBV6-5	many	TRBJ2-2	TGTGCCAGCAGTTACGGGGTACGTGGAACGAACACCGGGGAGCTGTTTTTT	CASSYGVRGTNTGELFF